This TCR beta chain was sequenced in a study of CD8 T cells in ankylosing spondylitis. Study outcomes and limitations: CD8+ cells made up the disease-linked clones, which were relatively rare in peripheral blood. The study identified a TCR beta motif of under ten highly homologous variants that appeared characteristic of ankylosing spondylitis blood. In ankylosing spondylitis patients, matched synovial fluid reportedly showed significant enrichment of disease-linked clones. Earlier studies detected some motif variants in reactive arthritis synovial fluid and blood.

CDR1 is SQVTM, CDR2 ANQGSEA, per germline. The CDR3 is 13 amino acids. V was cut by 3 bases and J by 1 base, with 9 bases left in between. To note about this clonotype: Its antigen is currently unknown.

Quantitative 5'-RACE with molecular barcodes generated TCR beta libraries. MiXCR, run by TCRdb on the 5' RACE reads, gives a single entry per CDR3 protein. In the table there are almost 400,000 distinct CDR3 sequences, 20% to 25% of which are singletons. Sequenced sample: blood, either unsorted or a sorted T cell fraction (not recorded which). The TCR comes from a male donor with ankylosing spondylitis. V gene TRBV29-1 combines with J gene TRBJ2-5, with D possibly TRBD1 on 5 matching bases. The DNA for the CDR3 is TGCAGCGTTGATTTGACAGCCCAAGAGACCCAGTACTTC. Translation gives CSVDLTAQETQYF.